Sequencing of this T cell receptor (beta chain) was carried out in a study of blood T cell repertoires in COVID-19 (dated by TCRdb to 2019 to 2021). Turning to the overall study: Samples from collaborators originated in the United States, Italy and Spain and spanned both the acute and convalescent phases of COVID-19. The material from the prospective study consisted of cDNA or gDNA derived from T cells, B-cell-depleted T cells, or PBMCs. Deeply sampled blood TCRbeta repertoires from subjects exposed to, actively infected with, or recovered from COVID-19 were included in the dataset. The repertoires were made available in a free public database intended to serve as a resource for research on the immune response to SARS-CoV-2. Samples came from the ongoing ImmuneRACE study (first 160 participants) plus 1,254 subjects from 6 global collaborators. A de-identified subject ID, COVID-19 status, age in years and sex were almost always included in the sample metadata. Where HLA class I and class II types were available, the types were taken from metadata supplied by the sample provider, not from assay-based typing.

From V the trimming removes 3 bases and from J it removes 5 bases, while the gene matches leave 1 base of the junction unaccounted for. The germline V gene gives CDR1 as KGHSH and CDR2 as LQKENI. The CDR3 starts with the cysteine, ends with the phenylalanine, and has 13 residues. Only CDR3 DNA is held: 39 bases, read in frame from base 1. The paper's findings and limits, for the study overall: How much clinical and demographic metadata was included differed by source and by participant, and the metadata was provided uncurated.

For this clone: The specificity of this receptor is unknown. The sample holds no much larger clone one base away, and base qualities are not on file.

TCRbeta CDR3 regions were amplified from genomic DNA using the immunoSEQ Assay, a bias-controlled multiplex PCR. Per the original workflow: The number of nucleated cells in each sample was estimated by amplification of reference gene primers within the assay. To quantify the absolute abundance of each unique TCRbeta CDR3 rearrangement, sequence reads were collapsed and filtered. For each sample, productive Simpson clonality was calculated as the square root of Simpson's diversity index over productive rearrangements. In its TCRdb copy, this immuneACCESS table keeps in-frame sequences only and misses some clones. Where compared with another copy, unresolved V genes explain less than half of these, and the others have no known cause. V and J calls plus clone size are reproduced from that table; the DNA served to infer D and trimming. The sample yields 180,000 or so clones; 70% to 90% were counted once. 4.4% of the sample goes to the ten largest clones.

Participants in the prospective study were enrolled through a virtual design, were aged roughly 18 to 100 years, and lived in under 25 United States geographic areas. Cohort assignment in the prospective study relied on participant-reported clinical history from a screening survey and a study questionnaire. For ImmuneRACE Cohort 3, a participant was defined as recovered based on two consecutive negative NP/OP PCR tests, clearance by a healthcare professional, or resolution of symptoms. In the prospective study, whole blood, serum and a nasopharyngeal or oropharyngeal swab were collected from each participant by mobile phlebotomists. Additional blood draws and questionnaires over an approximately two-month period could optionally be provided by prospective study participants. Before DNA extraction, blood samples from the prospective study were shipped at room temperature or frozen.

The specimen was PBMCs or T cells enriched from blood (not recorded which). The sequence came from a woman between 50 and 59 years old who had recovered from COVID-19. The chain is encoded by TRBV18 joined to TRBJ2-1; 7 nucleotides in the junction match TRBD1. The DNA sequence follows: TGTGCCAGCTCACCGGGGACAGACAATGAGCAGTTCTTC. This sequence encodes CASSPGTDNEQFF.